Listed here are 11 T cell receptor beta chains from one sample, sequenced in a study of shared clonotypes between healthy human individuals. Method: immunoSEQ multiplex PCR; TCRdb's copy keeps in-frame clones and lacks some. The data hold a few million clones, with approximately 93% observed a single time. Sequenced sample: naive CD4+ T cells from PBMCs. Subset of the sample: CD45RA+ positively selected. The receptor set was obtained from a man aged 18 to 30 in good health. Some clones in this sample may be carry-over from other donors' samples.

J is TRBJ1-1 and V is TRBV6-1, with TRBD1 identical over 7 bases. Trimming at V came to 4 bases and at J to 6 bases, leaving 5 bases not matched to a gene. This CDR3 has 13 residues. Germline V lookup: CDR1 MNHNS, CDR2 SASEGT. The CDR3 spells CASSGARGSEAFF. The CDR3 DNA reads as TGTGCCAGCAGTGGGGCCAGGGGGTCTGAAGCTTTCTTT.

The chain's CDR3 is CASRLTGTGAYEQYF. The DNA for the CDR3 is TGTGCCAGTAGATTAACCGGGACAGGGGCCTACGAGCAGTACTTC. The rearrangement joins TRBV19 to TRBJ2-7, with TRBD1 matching 10 bases. The CDR3 covers 15 residues. The ends lost 6 bases at V and 2 bases at J; junction bases unmatched: 7. CDR1 is LNHDA, CDR2 SQIVND, per germline (reference sequence).

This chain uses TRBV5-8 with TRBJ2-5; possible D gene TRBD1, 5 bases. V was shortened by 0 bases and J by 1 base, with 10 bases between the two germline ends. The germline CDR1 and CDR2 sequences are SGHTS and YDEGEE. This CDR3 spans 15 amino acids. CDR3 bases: TGTGCCAGCAGCTTGGGCGGACACCTCCAAGAGACCCAGTACTTC. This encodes CASSLGGHLQETQYF.

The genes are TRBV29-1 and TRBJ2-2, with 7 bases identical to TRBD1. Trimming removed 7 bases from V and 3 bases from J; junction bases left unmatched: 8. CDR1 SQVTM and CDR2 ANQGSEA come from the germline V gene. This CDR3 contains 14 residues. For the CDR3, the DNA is TGCAGCGGGACCCGGGACAGATACACCGGGGAGCTGTTTTTT. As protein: CSGTRDRYTGELFF.

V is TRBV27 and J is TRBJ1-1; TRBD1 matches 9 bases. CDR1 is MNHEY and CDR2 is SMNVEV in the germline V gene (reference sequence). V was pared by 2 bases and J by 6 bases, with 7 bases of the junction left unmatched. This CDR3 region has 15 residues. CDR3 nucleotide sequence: TGTGCCAGCAGTTTACCCGGGACAGGGAGCGCTGAAGCTTTCTTT. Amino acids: CASSLPGTGSAEAFF.

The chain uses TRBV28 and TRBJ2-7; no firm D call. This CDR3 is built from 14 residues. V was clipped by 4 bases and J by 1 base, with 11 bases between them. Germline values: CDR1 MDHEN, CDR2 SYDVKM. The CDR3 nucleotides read TGTGCCAGCAGTTCTCCAGGCCCTTCCTACGAGCAGTACTTC. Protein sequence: CASSSPGPSYEQYF.

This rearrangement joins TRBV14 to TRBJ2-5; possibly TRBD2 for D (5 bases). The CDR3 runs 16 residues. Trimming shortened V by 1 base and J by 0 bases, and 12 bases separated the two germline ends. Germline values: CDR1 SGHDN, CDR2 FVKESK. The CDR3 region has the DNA TGTGCCAGCAGCCAAGTAGGAGCGGAGTACCAAGAGACCCAGTACTTC. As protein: CASSQVGAEYQETQYF.

DNA of the CDR3: TGTGCCAGCTCACAACTGGCGGGGGCGGATATCAATGAGCAGTTCTTC. The encoded protein is CASSQLAGADINEQFF. The rearrangement links TRBV18 to TRBJ2-1, with D possibly TRBD2 on 7 matching bases. Trimming removed 4 bases at V and 6 bases at J, with 19 bases between. CDR1 and CDR2 (germline): KGHSH, LQKENI. This CDR3 has 16 residues.

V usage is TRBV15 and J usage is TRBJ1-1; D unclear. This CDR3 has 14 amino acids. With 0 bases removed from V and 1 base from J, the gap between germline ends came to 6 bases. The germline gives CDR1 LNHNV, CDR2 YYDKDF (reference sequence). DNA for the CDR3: TGTGCCACCAGCAGAGAACGGCGGAACACTGAAGCTTTCTTT. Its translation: CATSRERRNTEAFF.

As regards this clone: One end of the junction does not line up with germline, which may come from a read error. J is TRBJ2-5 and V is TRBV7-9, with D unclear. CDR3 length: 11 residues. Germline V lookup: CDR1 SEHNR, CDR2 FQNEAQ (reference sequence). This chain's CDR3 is CASSRRRPENF. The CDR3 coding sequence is TGTGCCAGCAGCCGGCGACGGCCCGAAAACTTC.

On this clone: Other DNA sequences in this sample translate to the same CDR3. The CDR3 protein is CASSQGTSGYNEQFF. CDR3 DNA sequence: TGCGCCAGCAGCCAAGGGACTAGCGGATACAATGAGCAGTTCTTC. The chain carries TRBV5-1 and TRBJ2-1, with TRBD2 identical over 11 bases. The germline gives CDR1 SGHRS, CDR2 YFSETQ. CDR3 size: 15 residues. V shed 4 bases, J shed 4 bases, and the junction held 4 bases outside the gene matches.